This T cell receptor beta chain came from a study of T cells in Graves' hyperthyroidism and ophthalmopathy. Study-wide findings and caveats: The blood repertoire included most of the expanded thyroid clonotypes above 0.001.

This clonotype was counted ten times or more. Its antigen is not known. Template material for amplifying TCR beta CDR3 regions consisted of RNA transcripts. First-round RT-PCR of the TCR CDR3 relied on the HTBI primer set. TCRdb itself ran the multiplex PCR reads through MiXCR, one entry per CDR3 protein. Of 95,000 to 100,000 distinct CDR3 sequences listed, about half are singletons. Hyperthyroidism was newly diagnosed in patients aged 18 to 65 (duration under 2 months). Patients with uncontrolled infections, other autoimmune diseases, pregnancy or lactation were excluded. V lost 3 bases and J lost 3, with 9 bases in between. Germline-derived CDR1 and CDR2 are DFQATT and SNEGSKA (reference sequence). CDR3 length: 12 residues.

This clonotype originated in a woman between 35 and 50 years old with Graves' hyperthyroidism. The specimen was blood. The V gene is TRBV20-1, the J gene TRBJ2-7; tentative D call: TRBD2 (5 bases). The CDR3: CSASGIHYEQYF. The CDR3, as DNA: TGCAGTGCTAGCGGGATTCACTACGAGCAGTACTTC.